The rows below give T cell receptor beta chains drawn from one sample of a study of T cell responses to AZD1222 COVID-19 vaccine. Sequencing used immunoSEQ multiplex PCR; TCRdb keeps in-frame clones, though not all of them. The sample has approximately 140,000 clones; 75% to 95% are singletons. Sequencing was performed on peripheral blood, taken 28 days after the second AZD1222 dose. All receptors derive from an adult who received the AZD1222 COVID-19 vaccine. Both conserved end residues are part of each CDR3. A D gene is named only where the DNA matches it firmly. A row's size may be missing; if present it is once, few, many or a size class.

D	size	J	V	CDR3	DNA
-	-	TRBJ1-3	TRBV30	CAWSAPWGGRDTIYF	TGTGCCTGGAGTGCCCCTTGGGGGGGTCGGGACACCATATATTTT
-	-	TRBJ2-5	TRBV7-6	CASSPGGVKGGETQYF	TGTGCCAGCAGCCCTGGTGGGGTCAAAGGGGGAGAGACCCAGTACTTC
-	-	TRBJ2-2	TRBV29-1	CSVDRGGTGELFF	TGCAGCGTTGACAGGGGCGGGACCGGGGAGCTGTTTTTT
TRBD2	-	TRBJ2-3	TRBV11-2	CASSLDAAYGGRDTDTQYF	TGTGCCAGCAGCTTAGATGCCGCCTATGGCGGGAGGGACACAGATACGCAGTATTTT
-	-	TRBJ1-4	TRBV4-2	CASSRVGGANEKLFF	TGTGCCAGCAGCCGCGTCGGGGGGGCGAATGAAAAACTGTTTTTT
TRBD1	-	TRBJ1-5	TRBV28	CASSLGDRVNQPQHF	TGTGCCAGCAGTTTAGGGGACAGGGTAAATCAGCCCCAGCATTTT
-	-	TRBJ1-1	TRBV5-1	CASSSQNTEAFF	TGCGCCAGCAGCTCACAGAACACTGAAGCTTTCTTT
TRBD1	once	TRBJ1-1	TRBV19	CASSPIGTGGGGTEAFF	TGTGCCAGTAGTCCAATCGGGACAGGGGGCGGGGGCACTGAAGCTTTCTTT
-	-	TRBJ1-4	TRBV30	CACRGDEKLFF	TGTGCCTGCAGGGGAGATGAAAAACTGTTTTTT
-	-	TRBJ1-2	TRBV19	CASSIMGAYGYTF	TGTGCCAGTAGTATAATGGGGGCGTATGGCTACACCTTC
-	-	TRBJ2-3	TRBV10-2	CASKSGRVSSTDTQYF	TGCGCCAGCAAATCGGGAAGGGTATCTAGCACAGATACGCAGTATTTT
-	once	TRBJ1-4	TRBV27	CASSLFRTAATNEKLFF	TGTGCCAGCAGTTTATTTAGGACAGCAGCAACTAATGAAAAACTGTTTTTT
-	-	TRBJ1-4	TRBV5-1	CASSLDSAGWEKLFF	TGCGCCAGCAGCTTGGATTCGGCAGGGTGGGAAAAACTGTTTTTT
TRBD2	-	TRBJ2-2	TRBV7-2	CASSRTSGINTGELFF	TGTGCCAGCAGCCGGACTAGCGGGATCAACACCGGGGAGCTGTTTTTT
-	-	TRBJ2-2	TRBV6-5	CASSYRQVNTGELFF	TGTGCCAGCAGTTACCGACAGGTGAACACCGGGGAGCTGTTTTTT
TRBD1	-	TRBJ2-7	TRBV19	CASSTGQGLGYEQYF	TGTGCCAGTAGTACCGGACAGGGTCTAGGCTACGAGCAGTACTTC
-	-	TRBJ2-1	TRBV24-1	CATSDLSLNEQFF	TGTGCCACCAGTGATTTGTCTCTCAATGAGCAGTTCTTC